This passage covers 16 T cell receptor beta chains from one sample sequenced in a study of blood T cell repertoires in COVID-19. TCRdb's table, derived via immunoSEQ multiplex PCR, lists solely in-frame clones and lacks some. There are around 190,000 clones in the sample; approximately 87% occur only once, and roughly 20% lies in the top ten. Input material: peripheral blood. These receptors all come from a man in his 70s with active or convalescent COVID-19.

The rearrangement uses TRBV11-3 and TRBJ1-1, with D hard to call. CDR1 and CDR2 from the germline V gene are SGHNT and YENEEA. The CDR3 is 13 residues long. Trimming shortened V by 3 bases and J by 4 bases, and 9 bases separated the two germline ends. In DNA, the CDR3 is TGTGCCAGCAGCTTCGAGGGCGGCACTGAAGCTTTCTTT. Protein: CASSFEGGTEAFF.

The V call is TRBV5-1, the J call TRBJ1-2; D uncertain. Looked up from germline, CDR1 is SGHRS and CDR2 is YFSETQ. The V end lost 0 bases, the J end lost 8 bases, and 11 bases lay between the germline ends. The CDR3 extends over 13 amino acids. CDR3 loop: CASSLDLGGGYTF. CDR3 sequence (DNA): TGCGCCAGCAGCTTGGACTTGGGAGGAGGCTACACCTTC.

The chain employs TRBV7-9 and TRBJ2-7; 8 bases agree with TRBD2. Trimming at V came to 4 bases and at J to 4 bases, leaving 12 bases not matched to a gene. The CDR3 has 16 residues. Germline assignment: CDR1 SEHNR and CDR2 FQNEAQ (reference sequence). The CDR3 sequence is CASSYKSGGSQYEQYF. CDR3 nucleotide sequence: TGTGCCAGCAGCTATAAGAGCGGGGGTTCCCAGTACGAGCAGTACTTC.

The J gene is TRBJ1-3, the V gene TRBV5-1; 7 bases map to TRBD1. The trim removed 4 bases at V and 1 base at J, leaving 14 bases unmatched. The germline CDR1 and CDR2 sequences are SGHRS and YFSETQ. This CDR3 comprises 18 residues. CDR3 sequence reads: CASSQQGTARFSGNTIYF. DNA for the CDR3: TGCGCCAGCAGCCAGCAGGGGACAGCCCGGTTTTCTGGAAACACCATATATTTT.

This rearrangement joins TRBV7-2 to TRBJ1-5; TRBD1 is a possible D gene (5 bases). V dropped 6 bases and J dropped 6 bases, with 18 bases sitting between them. Germline CDR1 and CDR2: SGHTA and FQGNSA. The CDR3 loop spans 15 amino acids. CDR3 sequence (DNA): TGTGCCAGCAGTCCTAAAGGGCGGGGACTTCAGCCCCAGCATTTT. Translation gives CASSPKGRGLQPQHF.

The chain links TRBV3-1 (or the pseudogene TRBV3-2) to TRBJ2-1; 8 bases are a match to TRBD1. The CDR3 extends over 14 amino acids. Germline trimming cut 9 bases from V and 8 bases from J; bases unmatched to any gene: 12. Looked up from germline, CDR1 is LGHDT and CDR2 is YNNKEL (reference sequence). CDR3 nucleotides: TGTGCCAGTCAACCCTACAGGGGGTTTGATGAGCAGTTCTTC. Its translation is CASQPYRGFDEQFF.

The V and J genes are TRBV5-1 and TRBJ2-3; maybe TRBD1 (6 bases). Trimming took 4 bases from V and 4 from J, leaving 13 bases between them. The germline gives CDR1 SGHRS, CDR2 YFSETQ. The CDR3 length is 14 residues. DNA of the CDR3: TGCGCCAGCAGCCGGACAGAAAAAGCAGATACGCAGTATTTT. Its translation: CASSRTEKADTQYF.

This chain uses TRBV7-2 with TRBJ1-3; D is ambiguous. Trimming shortened V by 3 bases and J by 4 bases, and 13 bases separated the two germline ends. The CDR3 is 15 amino acids. The germline V gene encodes CDR1 SGHTA and CDR2 FQGNSA. This chain's CDR3 is CASSFRSGRGNTIYF. The CDR3 region has the DNA TGTGCCAGCAGCTTCCGGAGCGGTCGCGGAAACACCATATATTTT.

This chain uses TRBV7-3 with TRBJ2-1, with 16 bases identical to TRBD2. The CDR3 runs 17 residues. The V and J ends lost 4 bases and 4 bases, in that order; junction bases with no gene match: 4. Looked up from germline, CDR1 is SGHTA and CDR2 is FQGTGA. The CDR3 protein is CASSSGGLAGGYNEQFF. Written as DNA, the CDR3 is TGTGCCAGCAGCTCGGGGGGACTAGCGGGAGGGTACAATGAGCAGTTCTTC.

This chain uses TRBV10-2 with TRBJ1-5; no definite D call. Germline CDR1 is WSHSY and CDR2 is SAAADI. Trimming cost V 8 bases and J 4 bases, with 12 bases left between them. This CDR3 comprises 13 residues. The CDR3 coding sequence is TGCGCCAGCGCGGGATTTGGGAATCAGCCCCAGCATTTT. Residues: CASAGFGNQPQHF.

This chain uses TRBV2 with TRBJ1-2; D unresolved. This CDR3 has 11 residues. Germline CDR1 reads SNHLY; CDR2 reads FYNNEI. The V and J ends lost 7 bases and 5 bases respectively, with 8 bases between them. The CDR3 DNA follows: TGTGCCAGCATGAGGGAGTATGGCTACACCTTC. It codes for CASMREYGYTF.

The J gene is TRBJ1-5, the V gene TRBV28; D may be TRBD1 (5 bases). The CDR3 is 15 amino acids. Deletions cut 6 bases from V and 1 base from J, with 13 bases between. Germline CDR1 and CDR2: MDHEN and SYDVKM. The CDR3 loop reads CASSGGGRSNQPQHF. The CDR3 DNA reads TGTGCCAGCAGCGGCGGGGGTAGGAGCAATCAGCCCCAGCATTTT.

The rearrangement links TRBV16 to TRBJ1-1; 9 bases fit TRBD1. J was trimmed by 0 bases and V by 4 bases; bases with no gene match: 18. This CDR3 spans 20 amino acids. Germline V gene lookup returns CDR1 KGHSY and CDR2 FQNENV. The CDR3 DNA sequence: TGTGCCAGCAGCCCTCCCTCACCCGGGACAGGGCGGGGTATGAACACTGAAGCTTTCTTT. This translates into CASSPPSPGTGRGMNTEAFF.

The chain combines TRBV20-1 with TRBJ1-2; a weak D match, TRBD1 (6 bases). The length of the CDR3 is 11 residues. Deletions cut 5 bases from V and 3 bases from J, with 7 bases between. In germline, CDR1 is DFQATT, CDR2 SNEGSKA (reference sequence). The CDR3 loop reads CSARQDYGYTF. In DNA, the CDR3 is TGCAGTGCTCGACAGGACTATGGCTACACCTTC.

The genes are TRBV29-1 and TRBJ1-2; the match to TRBD1 covers 10 bases. The germline CDR1 and CDR2 sequences are SQVTM and ANQGSEA. With 7 bases clipped from V and 6 bases from J, the junction kept 8 bases outside the gene matches. This CDR3 comprises 13 residues. The CDR3 region is CSATLGTGDGYTF. The CDR3 nucleotides are TGCAGCGCCACACTCGGGACAGGGGATGGCTACACCTTC.

The chain employs TRBV3-1 (or the pseudogene TRBV3-2) and TRBJ1-1, with 7 bases matching TRBD1. V lost 5 bases and J lost 4; bases outside the gene matches: 4. The germline V gene encodes CDR1 LGHDT and CDR2 YNNKEL (reference sequence). There are 13 residues in the CDR3. CDR3 sequence reads: CASSRGQVTEAFF. The CDR3 region has the DNA TGTGCCAGCAGCAGGGGGCAGGTCACTGAAGCTTTCTTT.